The TCR beta chain under discussion was sequenced for a study of beta chain features in type 1 diabetes. Study-wide results and caveats: The question left open here concerned HLA type influencing TCRB rearrangement.

Of the isolated RNA, all was reverse transcribed, and so the sequenced material was expressed TCRB transcripts. The method was immunoSEQ multiplex PCR; TCRdb's version includes in-frame clones alone and lacks a portion of them. The table includes about 470,000 clones, 25% to 35% detected once. CDR1 is SGDLS, CDR2 YYNGEE, per germline. The CDR3 is 16 amino acids. The trim removed 0 bases at V and 3 bases at J, leaving 7 bases unmatched. Cells sorted by CD45RO/CCR7/CD25/CD127/CD95/CD27 comprised CD4+ naive, central memory, regulatory and stem cell-like memory cells. This clone was detected a few times. Antigen unknown.

This sequence was found in a man aged 18-30 years in good health. The sample consisted of naive CD4+ T cells from blood. This chain joins TRBV9 and TRBJ2-3, with 7 bases identical to TRBD1. The CDR3 spells CASSVEFEGATDTQYF. The CDR3 DNA is TGTGCCAGCAGCGTAGAATTTGAGGGGGCGACAGATACGCAGTATTTT.